This is a list of T cell receptor beta chains from one sample in a study of shared clonotypes between healthy human individuals. Generated by immunoSEQ multiplex PCR, the TCRdb table keeps only in-frame clones and is missing some. This table holds about 230,000 clones, about 69% found once. Sequencing was carried out using memory CD4+ T cells sorted from blood. These receptors were collected from a man aged 25 to 45 in good health. Both conserved end residues are part of each CDR3. D genes are given only for firm matches. Some rows mark clone size as missing; the rest say once, few, many or name a class of expanded clone.

TRBV5-1,NA,NA,TRBJ2-5,CASTVTGSGSETQYF
TRBV21-1,NA,NA,TRBJ1-5,CASSLNRDRNQPQHF
TRBV9,NA,many,TRBJ2-3,CASSVVPDTDTQYF
TRBV28,NA,NA,TRBJ1-5,CAWGHRGNQPQHF
TRBV7-9,TRBD1,NA,TRBJ2-1,CASSLEGQGNFYNEQFF
TRBV5-1,NA,NA,TRBJ2-3,CASSQGSGLGRTDTQYF
TRBV5-8,TRBD2,NA,TRBJ2-5,CASSLSGGETQYF
TRBV2,TRBD1,once,TRBJ2-7,CASKGWTGGYEQYF
TRBV5-5,TRBD1,NA,TRBJ2-7,CASRKVTGGAPYEQYF
TRBV11-2,NA,few,TRBJ2-3,CASSATVTDTQYF
TRBV5-8,NA,NA,TRBJ2-3,CASRGLQSTDTQYF
TRBV4-2,TRBD1,NA,TRBJ2-3,CASSQPTGADTQYF
TRBV5-1,TRBD2,NA,TRBJ2-1,CASGSSGIFNEQFF
TRBV28,TRBD2,NA,TRBJ2-3,CASSRREYGTDTQYF
TRBV7-9,NA,NA,TRBJ1-3,CASSLYPTAGNTIYF
TRBV30,TRBD2,NA,TRBJ2-3,CAWRPMSGRSDTQYF
TRBV7-9,NA,many,TRBJ2-1,CASSLWGMGSYNEQFF
TRBV6-5,NA,few,TRBJ2-7,CASSYDRNYEQYF
TRBV29-1,NA,few,TRBJ1-5,CSVAGINQPQHF
TRBV6-5,NA,NA,TRBJ2-7,CASSRTASSYEQYF
TRBV28,NA,NA,TRBJ2-7,CASSSSWTEQYF
TRBV28,NA,once,TRBJ2-7,CASSLYGGTESYEQYF
TRBV2,NA,NA,TRBJ2-7,CASSGGGRDLAYEQYF
TRBV11-2,NA,NA,TRBJ2-7,CASSLWGAYEQYF
TRBV21-1,NA,NA,TRBJ1-2,CASPLDRDGYTF
TRBV6-1,NA,NA,TRBJ1-1,CASLAGWRTDEAFF
TRBV28,NA,NA,TRBJ1-5,CASSYDQRGQHF
TRBV7-2,NA,NA,TRBJ2-1,CASRKGAGTTYNEQFF
TRBV7-6,NA,NA,TRBJ2-1,CASSDIGGVTGEQFF
TRBV29-1,NA,NA,TRBJ1-1,CSVVRHQNTEAFF
TRBV5-1,NA,many,TRBJ2-1,CASSSNYNEQFF
TRBV25-1,TRBD1,NA,TRBJ2-4,CASTGQGRIGSLKNIQYF
TRBV5-4,NA,many,TRBJ2-1,CASSSLSTTRNEQFF
TRBV4-2,NA,NA,TRBJ2-1,CASSHEMSYNEQFF
TRBV11-2,NA,NA,TRBJ2-5,CASSFVETQYF
TRBV7-2,NA,NA,TRBJ2-1,CASSLLPQGWGHNEQFF
TRBV18,TRBD1,NA,TRBJ2-7,CASSPPRQGVYYEQYF
TRBV28,TRBD1,many,TRBJ2-7,CASMQGQGGEQYF
TRBV19,TRBD1,NA,TRBJ1-1,CASSIGAGTGATEAFF
TRBV5-1,TRBD2,NA,TRBJ2-3,CASSLVGAGGEEDTQYF
TRBV19,NA,NA,TRBJ2-3,CASSIGAGNIHTDTQYF
TRBV2,NA,NA,TRBJ1-1,CASHIDMNTEAFF
TRBV7-6,TRBD1,NA,TRBJ2-1,CASSFDGQGYNEQFF
TRBV30,TRBD1,NA,TRBJ1-1,CAWTPRGRGRMNTEAFF
TRBV4-1,NA,few,TRBJ1-2,CASSQEGPRANGYTF
TRBV5-1,NA,NA,TRBJ2-2,CASSFPGGTGELFF
TRBV7-8,NA,NA,TRBJ2-7,CASSKLGAYEQYF
TRBV6-4,NA,NA,TRBJ2-1,CASSPEVGLYNEQFF
TRBV5-1,NA,NA,TRBJ2-7,CASSLAGRSAYEQYF
TRBV7-2,NA,NA,TRBJ2-7,CASSLDGSPNPYEQYF
TRBV18,TRBD1,NA,TRBJ1-5,CASSPGQGWDQPQHF
TRBV5-1,TRBD2,NA,TRBJ2-1,CASSLDSGLVGHEQFF
TRBV28,TRBD1,NA,TRBJ2-3,CASSIAGTGVTQYF
TRBV18,TRBD1,few,TRBJ2-3,CASSPLGQGEDTQYF
TRBV29-1,TRBD1,NA,TRBJ1-2,CSVGTGLGDGYTF
TRBV7-2,NA,NA,TRBJ1-2,CASSSPGFYGYTF
TRBV5-1,NA,few,TRBJ1-1,CASSLALTRNTEAFF